One and the same sample provided the 27 T cell receptor beta chains below, sequenced in a study of blood T cell repertoires in COVID-19. Profiled with immunoSEQ multiplex PCR; TCRdb holds only in-frame clones, not every one. Of some 240,000 clones listed, 89% are singletons. Sequencing input: peripheral blood. These receptors were taken from a man aged 55-75 years who had recovered from COVID-19.

This clone was seen once. The chain employs TRBV5-4 and TRBJ2-1, with TRBD2 matching over 7 bases. Trimming cost V 4 bases and J 2 bases; bases outside gene matches: 9. This CDR3 has 16 residues. Germline V gene data show CDR1 as SGHNT and CDR2 as YYREEE (reference sequence). CDR3 amino acids: CASSRPSGNTYNEQFF. CDR3 nucleotides: TGTGCCAGCAGCCGTCCCAGCGGGAACACCTACAATGAGCAGTTCTTC. Variable domain in full (rest from reference TRBV5-4 and TRBJ2-1): ETGVTQSPTHLIKTRGQQVTLRCSSQSGHNTVSWYQQALGQGPQFIFQYYREEENGRGNFPPRFSGLQFPNYSSELNVNALELDDSALYLCASSRPSGNTYNEQFFGPGTRLTVL.

In its sample, this clone was seen a few times. The J gene is TRBJ1-4, the V gene TRBV7-9; D is unclear. V was cut by 2 bases and J by 0 bases, with 10 bases left in between. Germline V CDR1 and CDR2: SEHNR, FQNEAQ (reference sequence). The CDR3 totals 16 residues. The CDR3 DNA sequence: TGTGCCAGCAGCTTATGGCAGACTGCAACTAATGAAAAACTGTTTTTT. This encodes CASSLWQTATNEKLFF. The full variable domain, with the rest looked up from reference TRBV7-9 and TRBJ1-4, is DTGVSQNPRHKITKRGQNVTFRCDPISEHNRLYWYRQTLGQGPEFLTYFQNEAQLEKSRLLSDRFSAERPKGSFSTLEIQRTEQGDSAMYLCASSLWQTATNEKLFFGSGTQLSVL.

The chain joins TRBV24-1 to TRBJ1-3; D is unresolved. The CDR3 is made up of 15 amino acids. V gave up 3 bases and J gave up 0 bases, with 8 bases separating them. CDR1 KGHDR and CDR2 SFDVKD come from the germline V gene. The CDR3 coding sequence is TGTGCCACCAGTGATAGCCGGGGCTCTGGAAACACCATATATTTT. Its translation: CATSDSRGSGNTIYF.

The rearrangement joins TRBV6-5 to TRBJ2-7, with 11 nucleotides matching TRBD2. Germline loops: CDR1 MNHEY, CDR2 SVGAGI. The CDR3 totals 15 residues. Unmatched junction bases numbered 7, after V lost 4 bases and J lost 5 bases. The CDR3 bases are TGTGCCAGCAGTTCTAGCGGGAGGCCACTAAACGAGCAGTACTTC. Translation gives CASSSSGRPLNEQYF.

This clone appeared a single time. V gene TRBV11-2 combines with J gene TRBJ2-2; 15 bases are a match to TRBD2. The CDR3 consists of 15 residues. J was trimmed by 7 bases and V by 5 bases; bases with no gene match: 2. CDR1 and CDR2 (germline): SGHAT, FQNNGV. This CDR3 is CASSGLAGGIGELFF. The CDR3 DNA is TGTGCCAGCAGCGGACTAGCGGGAGGGATCGGGGAGCTGTTTTTT.

This chain uses TRBV18 with TRBJ2-7; 8 bases are a match to TRBD1. Germline V gene lookup returns CDR1 KGHSH and CDR2 LQKENI. The CDR3 has 14 residues. V gave up 5 bases and J gave up 3 bases; unmatched junction bases: 6. The CDR3 sequence is CASSFQTGDYEQYF. CDR3 nucleotide sequence: TGTGCCAGCTCATTCCAGACAGGGGACTACGAGCAGTACTTC. Full variable domain (outside the CDR3, taken from reference TRBV18 and TRBJ2-7): NAGVMQNPRHLVRRRGQEARLRCSPMKGHSHVYWYRQLPEEGLKFMVYLQKENIIDESGMPKERFSAEFPKEGPSILRIQQVVRGDSAAYFCASSFQTGDYEQYFGPGTRLTVT.

The chain joins TRBV5-1 to TRBJ2-1; 10 positions agree with TRBD2. J lost 2 bases, V lost 0 bases, and 2 bases had no gene match. CDR1 SGHRS and CDR2 YFSETQ come from the germline V gene. The length of the CDR3 is 16 residues. The CDR3 is CASSLVLAGTYNEQFF. The CDR3 DNA sequence: TGCGCCAGCAGCTTGGTACTAGCGGGAACCTACAATGAGCAGTTCTTC.

This chain joins TRBV5-1 and TRBJ1-6; unclear D gene. The CDR3 is made up of 16 amino acids. Looked up from germline, CDR1 is SGHRS and CDR2 is YFSETQ. The V and J ends lost 3 bases and 14 bases respectively, with 24 bases between them. CDR3 amino acids: CASSSYRPGADGSLHF. The CDR3 region has the DNA TGCGCCAGCAGCTCCTATAGACCAGGCGCCGATGGGTCCCTCCACTTT.

The J gene is TRBJ2-7, the V gene TRBV12-5; TRBD1 matches 8 bases. CDR1 is LGHNT and CDR2 is FRNRAP in the germline V gene. There are 13 residues in the CDR3. Trimming cost V 7 bases and J 4 bases; bases outside gene matches: 6. The DNA for the CDR3 is TGTGCTAGTGCCAGGACAGGGCAATACGAGCAGTACTTC. This translates into CASARTGQYEQYF.

Only a few counts were recorded for this clone. This chain connects TRBV5-1 to TRBJ2-5; TRBD2 matches at 9 bases. The CDR3 runs to 14 residues. Germline CDR1 reads SGHRS; CDR2 reads YFSETQ. V was pared by 4 bases and J by 5 bases, with 6 bases of the junction left unmatched. The CDR3 sequence is CASSRGLAGETQYF. CDR3 DNA: TGCGCCAGCAGCCGGGGGCTAGCGGGGGAGACCCAGTACTTC.

The rearrangement uses TRBV6-2 or TRBV6-3 and TRBJ1-3, with D uncertain. Trimming removed 3 bases at V and 0 bases at J, with 12 bases between. This CDR3 has 16 amino acids. Germline V gene data show CDR1 as MNHEY and CDR2 as SVGEGT. The CDR3 nucleotides read TGTGCCAGCAGTTATGGCGAGGTTTTCTCTGGAAACACCATATATTTT. It yields the protein CASSYGEVFSGNTIYF.

The rearrangement joins TRBV9 to TRBJ2-3; a possible D gene is TRBD2 (6 bases). Trimming took 4 bases from V and 2 from J, leaving 14 bases between them. The CDR3 runs to 15 residues. Germline-derived CDR1 and CDR2 are SGDLS and YYNGEE. The DNA for the CDR3 is TGTGCCAGCAGCTCCCGGGGGACTTACACAGATACGCAGTATTTT. It specifies CASSSRGTYTDTQYF.

In its sample, this clone was seen once. This chain links TRBV27 with TRBJ2-7, with 9 positions matching TRBD1. Germline V gene sequence: CDR1 MNHEY, CDR2 SMNVEV (reference sequence). V shed 4 bases, J shed 4 bases, and the junction held 11 bases outside the gene matches. This CDR3 is 16 amino acids long. The CDR3 nucleotides read TGTGCCAGCAGTTCTTACAGGGGGCCGCCGCCTTACGAGCAGTACTTC. Translating gives CASSSYRGPPPYEQYF.

The gene calls are TRBV27 and TRBJ2-2, with D unresolved. The CDR3 has 15 residues. Deletions cut 5 bases from V and 2 bases from J, with 12 bases between. In germline, CDR1 is MNHEY, CDR2 SMNVEV (reference sequence). The CDR3 bases are TGTGCCAGCAGTCCCCACGACACAAACACCGGGGAGCTGTTTTTT. It yields the protein CASSPHDTNTGELFF.

The genes are TRBV5-1 and TRBJ2-2, with 7 bases that match TRBD2. This CDR3 contains 17 residues. After removal of 0 bases from V and 0 bases from J, the junction contained 5 bases not matched to a gene. Germline V CDR1 and CDR2: SGHRS, YFSETQ. CDR3 loop: CASSLDGAGANTGELFF. The DNA for the CDR3 is TGCGCCAGCAGCTTGGATGGTGCGGGAGCGAACACCGGGGAGCTGTTTTTT.

The chain couples TRBV14 to TRBJ2-1, with D possibly being TRBD1 (5 bases). Trimming stripped 1 base from V and 2 bases from J, with 6 bases between. The CDR3 covers 14 residues. Germline CDR1 and CDR2: SGHDN and FVKESK. CDR3 sequence (DNA): TGTGCCAGCAGCCAAGGGACACCCTACAATGAGCAGTTCTTC. Protein sequence: CASSQGTPYNEQFF.

The gene calls are TRBV19 and TRBJ1-2, with no clear D. Germline CDR1 is LNHDA and CDR2 is SQIVND (reference sequence). The CDR3 has 10 residues. V dropped 3 bases and J dropped 7 bases, with 3 bases sitting between them. CDR3 protein: CASSIVGYTF. For the CDR3, the DNA is TGTGCCAGTAGTATCGTTGGCTACACCTTC.

The rearrangement joins TRBV27 to TRBJ2-1; D not certain. The V and J ends lost 2 bases and 2 bases respectively, with 10 bases between them. Germline CDR1 reads MNHEY; CDR2 reads SMNVEV (reference sequence). The CDR3 is made up of 15 amino acids. Here the CDR3 reads CASSLSRSTYNEQFF. CDR3 in DNA: TGTGCCAGCAGTTTAAGTAGGAGTACCTACAATGAGCAGTTCTTC.

This clone was counted a single time. CDR3 amino acids: CASSLAAAVVYEQYF. Written as DNA, the CDR3 is TGTGCCAGCAGCTTAGCGGCGGCAGTAGTCTACGAGCAGTACTTC. The rearrangement links TRBV11-1 to TRBJ2-7; unclear D gene. V was shortened by 0 bases and J by 3 bases, with 12 bases between the two germline ends. From germline, CDR1 is SGHAT and CDR2 FQDESV (reference sequence). The CDR3 length is 15 residues.

V usage is TRBV5-1 and J usage is TRBJ2-7; 7 bases line up with TRBD1. In germline, CDR1 is SGHRS, CDR2 YFSETQ. V dropped 4 bases and J dropped 6; count of bases not matched to a gene: 4. The CDR3 is made up of 12 amino acids. CDR3 residues: CASSPTGSEQYF. CDR3 coding DNA: TGCGCCAGCAGCCCGACAGGGAGCGAGCAGTACTTC.

The chain combines TRBV19 with TRBJ2-6, with a possible D match to TRBD2 (5 bases). This CDR3 region has 17 residues. CDR1 LNHDA and CDR2 SQIVND come from the germline V gene (reference sequence). V dropped 6 bases and J dropped 3 bases, with 18 bases sitting between them. The CDR3 sequence: CASSPVPGIDGANVLTF. The CDR3 nucleotides read TGTGCCAGTAGCCCCGTTCCGGGGATAGATGGGGCCAACGTCCTGACTTTC.

The gene calls are TRBV7-6 and TRBJ2-3; the D gene is possibly TRBD2 (5 bases). V shed 0 bases and J shed 4 bases, with 14 bases lying between them. This CDR3 has 16 amino acids. Per germline, CDR1 SGHVS and CDR2 FNYEAQ. CDR3 in amino acids: CASSLARGGRPDTQYF. The CDR3 DNA reads as TGTGCCAGCAGCTTAGCCCGAGGAGGTAGGCCAGATACGCAGTATTTT.

The genes are TRBV6-1 and TRBJ1-5; TRBD1 aligns across 8 bases. The CDR3 totals 17 residues. Germline V gene sequence: CDR1 MNHNS, CDR2 SASEGT. V dropped 1 base and J dropped 5; count of bases not matched to a gene: 10. In DNA, the CDR3 is TGTGCCAGCAGTGAAGAGGCAGGGGGCGTGGGACATCAGCCCCAGCATTTT. This encodes CASSEEAGGVGHQPQHF.

The gene calls are TRBV6-6 and TRBJ1-5; D is unclear. The germline V gene encodes CDR1 MNHNY and CDR2 SVGAGI (reference sequence). The CDR3 length is 15 residues. The germline V and J ends were trimmed by 7 bases and 2 bases, with 15 bases remaining between them. In nucleotides, the CDR3 is TGTGCCAGCACTAACGGCAGGTTAGGCAATCAGCCCCAGCATTTT. Translation gives CASTNGRLGNQPQHF.

The chain couples TRBV30 to TRBJ1-4; D call uncertain. Germline V gene data show CDR1 as GTSNPN and CDR2 as SVGIG (reference sequence). V lost 0 bases and J 8 bases, leaving 4 bases between the germline ends. The CDR3 contains 11 residues. In DNA, the CDR3 is TGTGCCTGGAGTGTGCAGGAAAAACTGTTTTTT. Translated: CAWSVQEKLFF.

This clone was seen a single time. V gene TRBV5-1 combines with J gene TRBJ2-7, with TRBD2 matching 8 bases. The CDR3 runs to 14 residues. The germline V gene has CDR1 SGHRS and CDR2 YFSETQ. Trimming removed 4 bases from V and 2 bases from J; junction bases left unmatched: 5. The CDR3 region is CASSPTGGPYEQYF. The CDR3 DNA reads TGCGCCAGCAGCCCGACGGGGGGGCCCTACGAGCAGTACTTC.

The rearrangement joins TRBV2 to TRBJ2-7, with 12 bases fitting TRBD2. The CDR3 runs to 14 residues. Trimming took 4 bases from V and 7 from J; bases not matched to a gene: 5. Germline values: CDR1 SNHLY, CDR2 FYNNEI. The CDR3 coding sequence is TGTGCCAGCAGTGGGACTAGCGGGGTCCTGGAGCAGTACTTC. Its translation: CASSGTSGVLEQYF.